These 3 T cell receptor beta chains were sequenced from one sample in a study of shared clonotypes between healthy human individuals. Assay used: immunoSEQ multiplex PCR; TCRdb lists only in-frame clones, some missing. The data contain some 2 million clones, roughly 94% of them singletons. In the naive CD8 group, cells lacked CD45RO and were positively selected for CCR7, so terminally differentiated effector memory CD45RA+ cells were left out. The sequenced material came from naive CD8+ T cells sorted from blood. These receptors were taken from a man between 18 and 35 years old in good health.

The V gene is TRBV4-1, the J gene TRBJ1-6, with unresolved D. Germline assignment: CDR1 MGHRA and CDR2 YSYEKL. V lost 4 bases and J 0 bases, leaving 10 bases between the germline ends. The CDR3 has 16 residues. Here the CDR3 reads CASSPFQSSYNSPLHF. CDR3 bases: TGCGCCAGCAGCCCTTTCCAGAGCTCCTATAATTCACCCCTCCACTTT.

The sample holds one count of this clone. This chain joins TRBV30 and TRBJ2-7; 7 bases line up with TRBD2. V was clipped by 4 bases and J by 2 bases; unmatched bases: 5. Germline V gene lookup returns CDR1 GTSNPN and CDR2 SVGIG (reference sequence). The CDR3 consists of 13 residues. The CDR3 DNA follows: TGTGCCTGGAATCCTAGCGGAACCTACGAGCAGTACTTC. Protein: CAWNPSGTYEQYF.

V gene TRBV28 combines with J gene TRBJ1-2; possibly TRBD1 for D (5 bases). The CDR3 totals 16 residues. CDR1 is MDHEN, CDR2 SYDVKM, per germline. The ends were cut back, 2 bases at V and 5 bases at J, with 18 bases in the middle. The CDR3 DNA sequence: TGTGCCAGCAGTTTAACCCCTCTCGGGGGTGGGTATGGCTACACCTTC. As protein: CASSLTPLGGGYGYTF.